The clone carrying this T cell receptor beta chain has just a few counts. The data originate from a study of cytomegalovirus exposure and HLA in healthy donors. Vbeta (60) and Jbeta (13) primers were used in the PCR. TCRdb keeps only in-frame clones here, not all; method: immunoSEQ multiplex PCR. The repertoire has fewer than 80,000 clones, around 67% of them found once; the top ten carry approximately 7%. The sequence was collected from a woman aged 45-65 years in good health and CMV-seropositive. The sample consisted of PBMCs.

The CDR3 sequence is CASSLSATSGNTGELFF. CDR3 nucleotides: TGCGCCAGCAGCTTGTCGGCAACTAGCGGGAACACCGGGGAGCTGTTTTTT. V is TRBV5-1 and J is TRBJ2-2; 8 nucleotides line up with TRBD2. This CDR3 region has 17 residues. V was pared by 1 base and J by 1 base, with 6 bases of the junction left unmatched. Germline lookup yields CDR1 SGHRS and CDR2 YFSETQ.